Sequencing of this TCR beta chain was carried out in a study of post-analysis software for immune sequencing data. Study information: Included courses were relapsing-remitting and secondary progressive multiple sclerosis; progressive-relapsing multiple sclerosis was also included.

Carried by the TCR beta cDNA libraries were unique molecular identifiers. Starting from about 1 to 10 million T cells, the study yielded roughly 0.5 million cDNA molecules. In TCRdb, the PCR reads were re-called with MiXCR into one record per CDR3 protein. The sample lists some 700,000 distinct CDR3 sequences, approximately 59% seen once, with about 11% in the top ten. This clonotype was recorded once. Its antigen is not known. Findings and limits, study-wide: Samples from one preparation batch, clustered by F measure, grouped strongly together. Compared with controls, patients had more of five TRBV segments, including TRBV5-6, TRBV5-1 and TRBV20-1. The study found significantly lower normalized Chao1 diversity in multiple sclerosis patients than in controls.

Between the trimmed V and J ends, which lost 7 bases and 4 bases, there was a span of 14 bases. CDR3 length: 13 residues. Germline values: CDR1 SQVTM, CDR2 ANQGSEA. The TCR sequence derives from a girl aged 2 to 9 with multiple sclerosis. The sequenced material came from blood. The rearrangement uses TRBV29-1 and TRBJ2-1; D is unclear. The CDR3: CSAQSDRYNEQFF. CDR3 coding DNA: TGCAGCGCACAAAGCGACCGATACAATGAGCAGTTCTTC.